One and the same sample provided the 8 T cell receptor beta chains below, sequenced in a study of blood T cell repertoires in COVID-19. Measured with immunoSEQ multiplex PCR; TCRdb has only the in-frame clones, and not every one. The data contain around 260,000 clones, just over 85% of them seen just once; the ten biggest clones take up 3%. The sequencing input was peripheral blood. These receptor sequences come from a woman under 40 with active or convalescent COVID-19.

The J gene is TRBJ2-7, the V gene TRBV4-1, with D perhaps matching TRBD2 (6 bases). Germline values: CDR1 MGHRA, CDR2 YSYEKL. This CDR3 is built from 16 residues. V gave up 5 bases and J gave up 0 bases, with 17 bases separating them. The CDR3 loop reads CASSVGPAGRSYEQYF. The CDR3 region has the DNA TGCGCCAGCAGCGTTGGGCCAGCGGGCCGCTCCTACGAGCAGTACTTC.

This chain connects TRBV7-2 to TRBJ1-2, with 12 bases fitting TRBD1. Germline V gives CDR1 SGHTA, CDR2 FQGNSA. The CDR3 runs to 15 residues. V was pared by 1 base and J by 8 bases, with 5 bases of the junction left unmatched. The CDR3 protein is CASSLGGQGAYGYTF. CDR3 in DNA: TGTGCCAGCAGCTTAGGGGGACAGGGGGCTTACGGCTACACCTTC.

The chain uses TRBV4-1 and TRBJ2-1, with 10 nucleotides matching TRBD2. Germline CDR1 MGHRA, CDR2 YSYEKL. Germline trimming cut 3 bases from V and 4 bases from J; bases unmatched to any gene: 3. CDR3 size: 15 residues. The DNA for the CDR3 is TGCGCCAGCAGCCACACTAGCGGGGCTTACAATGAGCAGTTCTTC. This gives the protein CASSHTSGAYNEQFF.

The gene calls are TRBV5-1 and TRBJ1-4; no clear D gene. With 2 bases removed from V and 8 bases from J, the gap between germline ends came to 13 bases. The CDR3 is made up of 14 amino acids. Germline loops: CDR1 SGHRS, CDR2 YFSETQ. CDR3 amino acids: CASSLGGRREKLFF. The CDR3 region has the DNA TGCGCCAGCAGCTTAGGAGGGAGGAGGGAAAAACTGTTTTTT.

The V gene is TRBV7-2, the J gene TRBJ1-1, with D uncertain. Germline CDR1 reads SGHTA; CDR2 reads FQGNSA. The CDR3 is 16 residues long. The germline V and J ends were trimmed by 1 base and 3 bases, with 15 bases remaining between them. The DNA for the CDR3 is TGTGCCAGCAGCTTAGAAGTTTGGGCCACGTACACTGAAGCTTTCTTT. Translation: CASSLEVWATYTEAFF.

This clone was seen once. The chain employs TRBV5-6 and TRBJ1-2; TRBD1 agrees at 9 bases. Trimming cost V 0 bases and J 4 bases; bases outside gene matches: 10. Per the germline V gene, CDR1 is SGHDT and CDR2 is YYEEEE. The length of the CDR3 is 17 residues. This chain's CDR3 is CASSLGTGALVIYGYTF. The CDR3 DNA follows: TGTGCCAGCAGCTTGGGGACAGGGGCACTGGTTATCTATGGCTACACCTTC.

This rearrangement joins TRBV7-2 to TRBJ2-1; D is perhaps TRBD2 (6 bases). V lost 1 base and J lost 9, with 13 bases in between. This CDR3 comprises 14 residues. Germline CDR1 SGHTA, CDR2 FQGNSA. The DNA for the CDR3 is TGTGCCAGCAGCTTAGAACGAGCGGGTGGTGAGCAGTTCTTC. As protein: CASSLERAGGEQFF.

The rearrangement joins TRBV5-1 to TRBJ1-6; TRBD1 matches 9 bases. Germline loops: CDR1 SGHRS, CDR2 YFSETQ. The trim removed 5 bases at V and 5 bases at J, leaving 5 bases unmatched. This CDR3 has 15 amino acids. DNA for the CDR3: TGCGCCAGCAGTCGGGACAGGGTTGATAATTCACCCCTCCACTTT. Its protein is CASSRDRVDNSPLHF.